This T cell receptor beta chain was found in a study of cytomegalovirus exposure and HLA in healthy donors. The wider study: Researchers previously reported finding about 110 million unique TCR beta sequences from approximately 190 million T cells. Study-wide results and caveats: 164 TCR beta chains were listed as cytomegalovirus-associated. Diagnosis of cytomegalovirus status made by the classifier reportedly showed high specificity and sensitivity.

After removal of 4 bases from V and 3 bases from J, the junction contained 10 bases not matched to a gene. The germline V gene encodes CDR1 LGHNA and CDR2 YSLEER. This CDR3 comprises 16 residues. PCR employed 60 Vbeta and 13 Jbeta primers. Here immunoSEQ multiplex PCR was the method, and the copy in TCRdb shows in-frame clones only, minus some. The table shows about 150,000 clones, with about two thirds occurring only once. This clone came up a few times. Antigen unknown. This sequence originates from a woman between 35 and 50 years old in good health and CMV-seronegative. The sample consisted of PBMCs. This chain links TRBV4-3 with TRBJ2-5; 8 nucleotides match TRBD2. The CDR3 sequence is CASSRERAGAKETQYF. CDR3 bases: TGCGCCAGCAGCCGCGAGCGAGCGGGGGCTAAAGAGACCCAGTACTTC.